This TCR beta chain derives from a study of T-cell memory formation after mild COVID-19. Findings and caveats of the study: Later expanders leaned CD4+, whereas day 15 to 85 contracting clones were balanced CD4/CD8.

This CDR3 comprises 13 residues. V lost 5 bases and J lost 5; bases outside the gene matches: 5. The germline V gene encodes CDR1 MNHEY and CDR2 SVGAGI. TCRdb fed the 5' RACE reads into MiXCR, producing one record per CDR3 protein. The sample includes around 300,000 distinct CDR3 sequences, roughly 13% of them seen just once. This clonotype was observed many times. Its antigen is unknown. The receptor was isolated from a man aged 18 to 29 who had mild COVID-19 (a few samples of this study predate the infection). Cell type and time point are not known. This chain connects TRBV6-5 to TRBJ1-1; 7 bases line up with TRBD1. Sequenced input: PBMCs or a T cell subset sorted from them (not recorded which). The DNA for the CDR3 is TGTGCCAGCAGTCCTGGACAGGCGACTGAAGCTTTCTTT. It yields the protein CASSPGQATEAFF.